Listed here are 8 T cell receptor beta chains from one sample, sequenced in a study of blood T cell repertoires in COVID-19. Generated by immunoSEQ multiplex PCR, the TCRdb table keeps only in-frame clones and is missing some. The sample holds about 60,000 clones; approximately 90% are singletons and the top ten take under 9.5%. The specimen sequenced was peripheral blood. These receptors originate from a human donor with active COVID-19. The donor label of this sample is uncertain.

The chain recombines TRBV6-6 with TRBJ2-7, with 7 bases aligning to TRBD1. Germline-derived CDR1 and CDR2 are MNHNY and SVGAGI (reference sequence). The ends lost 6 bases at V and 3 bases at J; junction bases unmatched: 14. The CDR3 sequence is 16 residues long. CDR3: CASRTIRDRFIYEQYF. CDR3 DNA: TGTGCCAGCAGAACAATCCGGGACAGATTCATCTACGAGCAGTACTTC.

The rearrangement joins TRBV10-2 to TRBJ1-3, with 9 positions matching TRBD1. This CDR3 has 16 residues. J lost 0 bases, V lost 5 bases, and 5 bases had no gene match. Germline V gene lookup returns CDR1 WSHSY and CDR2 SAAADI. The CDR3, as DNA: TGCGCCAGCAGTCTTACAGGGGGCCTCTCTGGAAACACCATATATTTT. Translated: CASSLTGGLSGNTIYF.

CDR3 DNA sequence: TGTGCCAGCAGTTACCGGACTAGCAGCGCCTACGAGCAGTACTTC. Translation: CASSYRTSSAYEQYF. The chain combines TRBV6-2 or TRBV6-3 with TRBJ2-7, with 8 nucleotides matching TRBD2. The J segment lost 2 bases and the V segment lost 2 bases, leaving 5 bases of the junction unmatched. Per the germline V gene, CDR1 is MNHEY and CDR2 is SVGEGT. The CDR3 contains 15 residues.

The V gene is TRBV19, the J gene TRBJ1-1; tentatively, D is TRBD1 (5 bases). CDR3 length: 14 residues. V was pared by 5 bases and J by 3 bases, with 13 bases between. Germline V gene data show CDR1 as LNHDA and CDR2 as SQIVND (reference sequence). The CDR3 DNA reads TGTGCCAGTAGTTCCATAGGGGTTTACACTGAAGCTTTCTTT. Translating gives CASSSIGVYTEAFF.

This clone was recorded only once. The V and J genes are TRBV30 and TRBJ2-7, with D maybe TRBD1 (6 bases). V was cut by 0 bases and J by 1 base, with 13 bases left in between. The CDR3 length is 15 residues. Germline CDR1 GTSNPN, CDR2 SVGIG (reference sequence). The CDR3 nucleotides are TGTGCCTGGAGTGTCGGACGGGGACAATCCTACGAGCAGTACTTC. Amino acids: CAWSVGRGQSYEQYF.

The chain couples TRBV7-9 to TRBJ2-7; 9 nucleotides line up with TRBD2. Losses at the gene ends were 3 bases for V and 3 bases for J; bases not matched to a gene: 9. The CDR3 runs to 16 residues. Germline-derived CDR1 and CDR2 are SEHNR and FQNEAQ (reference sequence). CDR3 in amino acids: CASSFSTSGDSYEQYF. In nucleotides, the CDR3 is TGTGCCAGCAGCTTCTCGACTAGCGGAGATAGCTACGAGCAGTACTTC. Combining the CDR3 with reference TRBV7-9 and TRBJ2-7 gives the whole variable domain DTGVSQNPRHKITKRGQNVTFRCDPISEHNRLYWYRQTLGQGPEFLTYFQNEAQLEKSRLLSDRFSAERPKGSFSTLEIQRTEQGDSAMYLCASSFSTSGDSYEQYFGPGTRLTVT.

This sequence joins TRBV27 and TRBJ2-7, with 9 nucleotides matching TRBD1. The CDR3 length is 16 residues. V gave up 0 bases and J gave up 2 bases; unmatched junction bases: 5. Germline CDR1 reads MNHEY; CDR2 reads SMNVEV (reference sequence). The CDR3 loop is CASSLSAGTGTYEQYF. The CDR3, as DNA: TGTGCCAGCAGTTTATCGGCCGGGACAGGGACCTACGAGCAGTACTTC.

The V gene is TRBV5-1, the J gene TRBJ2-7, with TRBD2 identical over 13 bases. J lost 0 bases, V lost 2 bases, and 5 bases had no gene match. Germline values: CDR1 SGHRS, CDR2 YFSETQ. The CDR3 contains 17 residues. This CDR3 reads CASSLLAGGRSSYEQYF. The CDR3 DNA reads as TGCGCCAGCAGCTTACTAGCGGGAGGGCGGAGCTCCTACGAGCAGTACTTC.